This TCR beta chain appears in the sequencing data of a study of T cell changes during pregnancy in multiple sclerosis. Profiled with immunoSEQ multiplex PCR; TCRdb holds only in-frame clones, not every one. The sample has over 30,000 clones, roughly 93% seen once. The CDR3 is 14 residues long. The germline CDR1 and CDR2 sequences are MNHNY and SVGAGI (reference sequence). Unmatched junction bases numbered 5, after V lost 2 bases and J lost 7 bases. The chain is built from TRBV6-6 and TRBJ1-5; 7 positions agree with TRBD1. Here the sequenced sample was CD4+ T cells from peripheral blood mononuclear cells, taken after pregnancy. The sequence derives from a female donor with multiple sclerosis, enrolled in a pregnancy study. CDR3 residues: CASSYRGRGQPQHF. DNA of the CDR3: TGTGCCAGCAGTTACAGGGGGCGCGGACAGCCCCAGCATTTT.